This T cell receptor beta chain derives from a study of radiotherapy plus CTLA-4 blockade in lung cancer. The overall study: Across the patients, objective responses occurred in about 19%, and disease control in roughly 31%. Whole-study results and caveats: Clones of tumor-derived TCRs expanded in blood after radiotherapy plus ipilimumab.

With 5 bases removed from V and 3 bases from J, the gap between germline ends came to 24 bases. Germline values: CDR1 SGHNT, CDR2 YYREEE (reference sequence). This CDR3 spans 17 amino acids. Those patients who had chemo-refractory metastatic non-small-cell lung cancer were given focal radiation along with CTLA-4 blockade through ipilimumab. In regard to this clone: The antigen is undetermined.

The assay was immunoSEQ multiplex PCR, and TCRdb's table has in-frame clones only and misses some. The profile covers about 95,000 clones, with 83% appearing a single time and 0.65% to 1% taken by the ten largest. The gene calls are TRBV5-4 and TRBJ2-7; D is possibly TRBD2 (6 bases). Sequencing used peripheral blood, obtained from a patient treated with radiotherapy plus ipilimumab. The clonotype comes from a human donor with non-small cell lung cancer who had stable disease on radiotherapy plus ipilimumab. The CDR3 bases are TGTGCCAGCAGGGACGGCGGGACTCCTCACCGAGACTACGAGCAGTACTTC. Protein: CASRDGGTPHRDYEQYF.